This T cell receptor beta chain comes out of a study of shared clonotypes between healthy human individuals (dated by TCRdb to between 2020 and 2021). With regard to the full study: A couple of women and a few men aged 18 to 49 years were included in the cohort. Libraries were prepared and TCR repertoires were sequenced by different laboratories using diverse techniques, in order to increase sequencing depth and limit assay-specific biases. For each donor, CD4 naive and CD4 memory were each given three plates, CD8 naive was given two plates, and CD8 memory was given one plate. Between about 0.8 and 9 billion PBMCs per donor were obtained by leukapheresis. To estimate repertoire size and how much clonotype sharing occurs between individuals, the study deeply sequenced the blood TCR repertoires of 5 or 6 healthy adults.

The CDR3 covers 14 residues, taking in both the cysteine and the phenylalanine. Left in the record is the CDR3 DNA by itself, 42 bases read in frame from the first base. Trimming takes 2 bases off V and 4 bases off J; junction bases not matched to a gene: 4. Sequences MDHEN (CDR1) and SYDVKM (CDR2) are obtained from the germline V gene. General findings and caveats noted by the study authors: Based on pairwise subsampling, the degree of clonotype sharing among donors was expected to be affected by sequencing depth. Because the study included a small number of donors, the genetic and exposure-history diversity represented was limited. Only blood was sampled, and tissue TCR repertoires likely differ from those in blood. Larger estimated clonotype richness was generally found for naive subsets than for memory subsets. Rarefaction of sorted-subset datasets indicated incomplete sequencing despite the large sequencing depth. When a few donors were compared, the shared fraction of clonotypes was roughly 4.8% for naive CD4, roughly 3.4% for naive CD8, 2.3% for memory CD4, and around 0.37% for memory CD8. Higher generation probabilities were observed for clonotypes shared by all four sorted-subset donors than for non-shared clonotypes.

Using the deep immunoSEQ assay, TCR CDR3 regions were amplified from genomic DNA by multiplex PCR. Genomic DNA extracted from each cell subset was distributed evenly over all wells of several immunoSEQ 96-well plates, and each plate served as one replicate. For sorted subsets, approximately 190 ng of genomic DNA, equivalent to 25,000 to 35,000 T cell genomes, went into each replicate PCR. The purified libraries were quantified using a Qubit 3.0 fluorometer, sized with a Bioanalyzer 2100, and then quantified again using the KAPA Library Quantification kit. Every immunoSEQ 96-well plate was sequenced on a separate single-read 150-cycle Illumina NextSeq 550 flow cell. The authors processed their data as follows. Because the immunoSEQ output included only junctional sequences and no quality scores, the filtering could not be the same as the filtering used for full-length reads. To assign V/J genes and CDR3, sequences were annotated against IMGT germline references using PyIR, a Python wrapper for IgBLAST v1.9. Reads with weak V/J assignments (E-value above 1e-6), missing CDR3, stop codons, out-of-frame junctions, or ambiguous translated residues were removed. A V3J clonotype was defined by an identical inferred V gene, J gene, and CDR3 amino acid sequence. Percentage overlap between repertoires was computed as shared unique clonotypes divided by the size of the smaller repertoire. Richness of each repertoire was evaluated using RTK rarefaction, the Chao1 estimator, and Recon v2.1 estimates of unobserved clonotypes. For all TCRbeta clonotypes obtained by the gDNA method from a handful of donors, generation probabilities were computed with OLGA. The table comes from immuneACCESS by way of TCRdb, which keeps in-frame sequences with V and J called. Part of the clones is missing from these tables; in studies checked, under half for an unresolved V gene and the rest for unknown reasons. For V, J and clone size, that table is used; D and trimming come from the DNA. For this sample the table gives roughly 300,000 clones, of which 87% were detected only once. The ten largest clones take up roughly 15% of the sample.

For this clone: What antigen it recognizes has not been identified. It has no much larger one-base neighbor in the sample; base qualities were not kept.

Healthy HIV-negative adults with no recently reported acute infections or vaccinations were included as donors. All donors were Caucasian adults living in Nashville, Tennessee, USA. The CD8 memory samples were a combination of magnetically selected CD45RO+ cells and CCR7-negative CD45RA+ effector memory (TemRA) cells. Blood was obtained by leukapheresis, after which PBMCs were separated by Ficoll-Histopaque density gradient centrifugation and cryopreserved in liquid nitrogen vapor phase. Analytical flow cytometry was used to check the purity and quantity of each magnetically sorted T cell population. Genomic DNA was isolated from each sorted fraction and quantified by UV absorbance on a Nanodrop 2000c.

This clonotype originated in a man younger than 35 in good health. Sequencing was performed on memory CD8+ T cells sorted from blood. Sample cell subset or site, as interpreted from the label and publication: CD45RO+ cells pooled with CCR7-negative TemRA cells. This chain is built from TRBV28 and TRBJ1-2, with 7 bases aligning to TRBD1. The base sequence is TGTGCCAGCAGTTTACCGGGACAGCTCTATGGCTACACCTTC. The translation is CASSLPGQLYGYTF.